The rows below give T cell receptor beta chains drawn from one sample of a study of cytomegalovirus exposure and HLA in healthy donors. Using immunoSEQ multiplex PCR, the repertoire was profiled, and TCRdb retains in-frame clones only, with some absent. The data show some 110,000 clones, roughly 82% seen once. The sample comprised PBMCs. The receptors were gathered from a man aged 18 to 29 in good health and CMV-seronegative. The CDR3 runs from the conserved cysteine through the conserved F or W. The D gene is left open where the match is weak. Clone size is given for some rows only: seen once, a few or many times, or a class if the clone is expanded.

J gene | clone size | D gene | V gene | CDR3 protein | CDR3 DNA
TRBJ2-5 | NA | TRBD1 | TRBV7-2 | CASSYRQGVRETQYF | TGTGCCAGCAGCTATCGACAGGGGGTCCGAGAGACCCAGTACTTC
TRBJ1-2 | NA | NA | TRBV6-5 | CASSNRVGYTF | TGTGCCAGCAGCAACAGGGTTGGCTACACCTTC
TRBJ1-2 | NA | TRBD1 | TRBV27 | CASSRTEPGTGGAHGYTF | TGTGCCAGCAGTCGAACCGAGCCTGGGACAGGGGGCGCTCATGGCTACACCTTC
TRBJ1-5 | few | TRBD1 | TRBV10-1 | CASSEWRTGFHQPQHF | TGCGCCAGCAGTGAGTGGAGGACAGGTTTCCATCAGCCCCAGCATTTT
TRBJ2-1 | NA | TRBD2 | TRBV5-1 | CASSFSSGGPYEQFF | TGCGCCAGCAGCTTCTCTAGCGGGGGGCCATACGAGCAGTTCTTC
TRBJ2-7 | NA | TRBD1 | TRBV27 | CASSFRGGEDRVYEQYF | TGTGCCAGCAGTTTTAGGGGTGGGGAGGACAGGGTTTACGAGCAGTACTTC
TRBJ2-5 | NA | TRBD1 | TRBV2 | CASNEYGQGETQYF | TGTGCCAGCAACGAATACGGACAGGGAGAGACCCAGTACTTC
TRBJ2-7 | NA | TRBD1 | TRBV5-4 | CASSLRGQFSHEQYF | TGTGCCAGCAGCTTAAGGGGGCAATTTTCTCACGAGCAGTACTTC
TRBJ2-3 | few | NA | TRBV5-1 | CASSLEQVLDTQYF | TGCGCCAGCAGCTTGGAACAGGTTCTAGATACGCAGTATTTT
TRBJ2-7 | NA | TRBD1 | TRBV5-8 | CASSLLLRTGGAYEQYF | TGTGCCAGCAGCTTGTTACTCCGGACAGGGGGTGCCTACGAGCAGTACTTC
TRBJ2-7 | NA | NA | TRBV4-1 | CASSQDPQGSSYEQYF | TGCGCCAGCAGCCAAGATCCTCAGGGGAGCTCCTACGAGCAGTACTTC
TRBJ2-5 | once | NA | TRBV5-1 | CASTPESGTLYPETQYF | TGCGCCAGCACCCCTGAGTCCGGGACTTTGTACCCAGAGACCCAGTACTTC
TRBJ1-1 | NA | TRBD1 | TRBV10-3 | CAISGTGGTEAFF | TGTGCCATCAGTGGTACAGGGGGCACTGAAGCTTTCTTT
TRBJ2-7 | NA | TRBD1 | TRBV5-3 | CARSRTGSYEQYF | TGTGCCAGAAGTAGGACAGGTTCTTACGAGCAGTACTTC
TRBJ2-2 | NA | NA | TRBV30 | CAWSRVGELFF | TGTGCCTGGAGCCGGGTAGGGGAGCTGTTTTTT
TRBJ2-3 | NA | TRBD2 | TRBV4-1 | CASSPSGLADTDTQYF | TGCGCCAGCAGCCCCTCGGGACTAGCGGACACAGATACGCAGTATTTT
TRBJ1-5 | NA | TRBD1 | TRBV6-1 | CASRRQGGDQPQHF | TGTGCCAGCAGGAGACAGGGTGGAGATCAGCCCCAGCATTTT
TRBJ1-4 | NA | TRBD1 | TRBV7-9 | CASSLATGHNEKLFF | TGTGCCAGCAGCTTAGCGACAGGGCATAATGAAAAACTGTTTTTT
TRBJ2-3 | NA | NA | TRBV9 | CASSVNTDTQYF | TGTGCCAGCAGCGTCAACACAGATACGCAGTATTTT
TRBJ1-5 | NA | NA | TRBV5-6 | CASSFRAEPQHF | TGTGCCAGCAGCTTCAGGGCAGAGCCCCAGCATTTT
TRBJ2-7 | NA | TRBD1 | TRBV5-5 | CASSLSGGPYEQYF | TGTGCCAGCAGCTTGTCAGGGGGCCCCTACGAGCAGTACTTC
TRBJ1-4 | NA | TRBD1 | TRBV30 | CAWKQGGEKLFF | TGTGCCTGGAAACAGGGGGGTGAAAAACTGTTTTTT
TRBJ2-2 | NA | TRBD1 | TRBV14 | CASSVTGASNGELFF | TGTGCCAGCAGCGTGACAGGGGCCTCGAACGGGGAGCTGTTTTTT
TRBJ1-2 | NA | NA | TRBV25-1 | CASSIRANYGYTF | TGTGCCAGCAGTATTCGAGCTAACTATGGCTACACCTTC
TRBJ1-1 | once | NA | TRBV28 | CASIDLGGDEAFF | TGTGCCAGCATTGACCTTGGGGGGGATGAAGCTTTCTTT
TRBJ2-5 | NA | TRBD1 | TRBV6-4 | CASSMDRGQTQYF | TGTGCCAGCAGTATGGACAGGGGACAGACCCAGTACTTC
TRBJ2-5 | NA | TRBD2 | TRBV7-9 | CASSLVRGGETQYF | TGTGCCAGCAGCTTAGTTCGGGGGGGAGAGACCCAGTACTTC
TRBJ2-3 | NA | TRBD1 | TRBV4-1 | CASSQVLVTGTDTQYF | TGCGCCAGCAGCCAAGTTCTCGTGACAGGGACAGATACGCAGTATTTT
TRBJ1-5 | NA | NA | TRBV7-9 | CASSLQGINQPQHF | TGTGCCAGCAGCTTACAGGGAATCAATCAGCCCCAGCATTTT
TRBJ1-3 | NA | NA | TRBV5-1 | CASSLSRFGDTIYF | TGCGCCAGCAGCTTGTCCAGGTTCGGGGACACCATATATTTT
TRBJ1-2 | NA | NA | TRBV27 | CASNPDGTRDYYGYTF | TGTGCCAGCAATCCTGACGGGACAAGGGATTACTATGGCTACACCTTC
TRBJ2-7 | NA | NA | TRBV27 | CASSLSRGNYEQYF | TGTGCCAGCAGTTTATCGAGGGGGAACTACGAGCAGTACTTC
TRBJ1-1 | NA | NA | TRBV10-2 | CASSEGGDDTEAFF | TGCGCCAGCAGTGAGGGGGGGGATGACACTGAAGCTTTCTTT